Reported below is one T cell receptor beta chain. Antigen specificity is unknown. Sequencing templates came from extracted RNA that was reverse transcribed into cDNA. Clones were read by immunoSEQ multiplex PCR, and TCRdb kept only the in-frame ones, dropping some. The sample has 140,000 to 150,000 clones, about 60% seen once. Germline lookup yields CDR1 MNHEY and CDR2 SVGAGI. This CDR3 region has 15 residues. V was shortened by 4 bases and J by 5 bases, with 16 bases between the two germline ends. This sample was included in a study of CD8+ T cells in alopecia areata. Findings and limits, study-wide: Especially in alopecia totalis/universalis, lesional scalp showed greater clonality than normal scalp did.

This TCR derives from a human donor with alopecia areata. Sequenced material: CD4+ T cells sorted from blood, taken at week 0. The rearrangement joins TRBV6-5 to TRBJ2-3; TRBD2 is a possible D gene (6 bases). The CDR3 nucleotides read TGTGCCAGCAGTTCACCACTAGCTCGGGGAGATACGCAGTATTTT. Encoded protein: CASSSPLARGDTQYF.